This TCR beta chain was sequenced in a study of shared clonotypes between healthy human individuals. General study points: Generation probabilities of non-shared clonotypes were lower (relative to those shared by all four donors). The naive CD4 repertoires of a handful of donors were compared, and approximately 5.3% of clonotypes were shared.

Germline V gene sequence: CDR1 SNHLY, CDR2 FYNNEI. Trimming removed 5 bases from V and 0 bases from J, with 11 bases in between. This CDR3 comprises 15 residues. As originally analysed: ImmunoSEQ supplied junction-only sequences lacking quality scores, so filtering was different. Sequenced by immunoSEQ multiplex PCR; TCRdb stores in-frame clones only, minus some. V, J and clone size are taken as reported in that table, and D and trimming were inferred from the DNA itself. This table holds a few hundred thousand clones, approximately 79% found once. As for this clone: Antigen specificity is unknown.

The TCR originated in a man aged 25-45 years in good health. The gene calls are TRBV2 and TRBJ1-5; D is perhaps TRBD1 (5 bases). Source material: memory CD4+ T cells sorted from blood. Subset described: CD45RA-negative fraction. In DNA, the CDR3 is TGTGCCAGCAGTAGGGACTCCTATAGCAATCAGCCCCAGCATTTT. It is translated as CASSRDSYSNQPQHF.